The clone carrying this T cell receptor (beta chain) was observed a few times. Its specificity is not known. This record comes from a study of response to subunit inactivated influenza vaccine. Findings and limits, study-wide: That few new T cells are recruited by each seasonal influenza vaccination was the authors' suggestion.

TCRdb fed the RT-PCR reads into MiXCR, producing one record per CDR3 protein. The table records just over 300,000 distinct CDR3 sequences, 20% to 25% of them present only once. With 5 bases removed from V and 7 bases from J, the gap between germline ends came to 16 bases. The CDR3 runs to 14 residues. Germline CDR1 reads SGHNT; CDR2 reads YENEEA. This TCR was sampled from a man between 50 and 75 years old who received an inactivated influenza vaccine. Sequencing was performed on PBMCs from blood, taken about 20 months after vaccination. V and J are TRBV11-3 and TRBJ2-3; the D gene is possibly TRBD2 (6 bases). The CDR3 here is CASSRGGDAYTQYF. CDR3 in DNA: TGTGCCAGCAGCCGCGGAGGGGACGCTTATACGCAGTATTTT.